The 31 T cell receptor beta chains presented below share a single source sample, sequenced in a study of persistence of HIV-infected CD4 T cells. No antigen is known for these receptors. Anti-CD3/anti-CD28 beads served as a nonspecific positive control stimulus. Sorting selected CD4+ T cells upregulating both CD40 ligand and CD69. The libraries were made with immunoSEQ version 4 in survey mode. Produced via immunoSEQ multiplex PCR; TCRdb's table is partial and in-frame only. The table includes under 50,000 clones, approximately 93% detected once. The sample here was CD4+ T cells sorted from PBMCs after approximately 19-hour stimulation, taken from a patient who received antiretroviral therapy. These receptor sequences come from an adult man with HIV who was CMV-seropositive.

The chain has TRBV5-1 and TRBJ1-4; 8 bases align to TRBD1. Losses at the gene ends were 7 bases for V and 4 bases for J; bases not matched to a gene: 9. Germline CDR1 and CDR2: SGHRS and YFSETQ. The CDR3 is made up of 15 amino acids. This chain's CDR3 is CASAGGGSVNEKLFF. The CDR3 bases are TGCGCCAGCGCAGGGGGCGGATCAGTTAATGAAAAACTGTTTTTT.

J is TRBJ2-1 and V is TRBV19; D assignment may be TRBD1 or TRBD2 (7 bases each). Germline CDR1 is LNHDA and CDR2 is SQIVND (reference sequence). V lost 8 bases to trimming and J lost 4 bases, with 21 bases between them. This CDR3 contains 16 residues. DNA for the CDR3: TGTGCCAGTCATGGAAGGGGGCGGGGGACGTACAATGAGCAGTTCTTC. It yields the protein CASHGRGRGTYNEQFF.

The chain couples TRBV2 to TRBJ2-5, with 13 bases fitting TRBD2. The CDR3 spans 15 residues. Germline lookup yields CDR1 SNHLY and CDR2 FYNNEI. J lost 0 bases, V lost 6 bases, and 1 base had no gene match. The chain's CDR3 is CASRGLAGNQETQYF. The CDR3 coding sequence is TGTGCCAGCAGGGGACTAGCGGGGAACCAAGAGACCCAGTACTTC.

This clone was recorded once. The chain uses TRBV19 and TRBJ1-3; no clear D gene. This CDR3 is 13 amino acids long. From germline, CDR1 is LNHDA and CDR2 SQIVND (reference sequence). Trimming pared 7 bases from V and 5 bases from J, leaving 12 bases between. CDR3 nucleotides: TGTGCCAGTAATGATGACGACAGAAACACCATATATTTT. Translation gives CASNDDDRNTIYF.

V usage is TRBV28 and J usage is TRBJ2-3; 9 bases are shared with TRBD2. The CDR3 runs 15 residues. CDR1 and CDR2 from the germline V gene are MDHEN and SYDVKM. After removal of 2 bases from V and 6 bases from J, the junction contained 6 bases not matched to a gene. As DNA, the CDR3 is TGTGCCAGCAGTTTAGGCGGGGGGGCCTGGGATACGCAGTATTTT. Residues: CASSLGGGAWDTQYF.

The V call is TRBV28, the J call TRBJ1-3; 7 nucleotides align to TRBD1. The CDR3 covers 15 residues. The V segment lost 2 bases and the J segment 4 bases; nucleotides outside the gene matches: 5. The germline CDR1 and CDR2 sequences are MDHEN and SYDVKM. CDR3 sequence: CASSLTPGQGNTIYF. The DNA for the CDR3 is TGTGCCAGCAGTTTAACCCCGGGACAGGGAAACACCATATATTTT.

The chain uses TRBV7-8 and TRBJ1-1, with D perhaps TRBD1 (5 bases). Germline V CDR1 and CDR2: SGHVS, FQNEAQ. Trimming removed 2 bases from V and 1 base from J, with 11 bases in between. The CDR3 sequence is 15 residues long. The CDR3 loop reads CASSLPGRENTEAFF. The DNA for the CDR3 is TGTGCCAGCAGCTTACCGGGACGGGAGAACACTGAAGCTTTCTTT.

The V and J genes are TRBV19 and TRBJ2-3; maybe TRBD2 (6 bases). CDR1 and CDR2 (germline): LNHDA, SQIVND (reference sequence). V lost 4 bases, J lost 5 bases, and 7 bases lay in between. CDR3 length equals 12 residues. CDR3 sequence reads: CASSSGVDTQYF. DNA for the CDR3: TGTGCCAGTAGTAGCGGGGTAGATACGCAGTATTTT.

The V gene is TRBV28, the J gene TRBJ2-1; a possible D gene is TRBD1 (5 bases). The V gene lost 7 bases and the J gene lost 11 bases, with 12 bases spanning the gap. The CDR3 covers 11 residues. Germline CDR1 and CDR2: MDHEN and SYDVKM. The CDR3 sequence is CASISTDKQFF. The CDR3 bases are TGTGCCAGCATTTCGACGGACAAGCAGTTCTTC. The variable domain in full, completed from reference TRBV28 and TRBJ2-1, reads DVKVTQSSRYLVKRTGEKVFLECVQDMDHENMFWYRQDPGLGLRLIYFSYDVKMKEKGDIPEGYSVSREKKERFSLILESASTNQTSMYLCASISTDKQFFGPGTRLTVL.

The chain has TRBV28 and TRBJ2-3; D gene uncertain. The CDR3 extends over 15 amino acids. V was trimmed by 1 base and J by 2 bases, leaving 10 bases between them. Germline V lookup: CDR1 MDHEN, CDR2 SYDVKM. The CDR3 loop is CASSLSGPLTDTQYF. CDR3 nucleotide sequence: TGTGCCAGCAGTTTATCGGGCCCCCTCACAGATACGCAGTATTTT.

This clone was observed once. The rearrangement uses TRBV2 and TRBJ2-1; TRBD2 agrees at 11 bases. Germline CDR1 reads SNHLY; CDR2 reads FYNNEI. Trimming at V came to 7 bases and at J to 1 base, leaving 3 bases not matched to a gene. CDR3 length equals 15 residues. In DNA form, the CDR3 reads TGTGCCAGCAAACTAGCGGGGGAGTCCTACAATGAGCAGTTCTTC. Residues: CASKLAGESYNEQFF.

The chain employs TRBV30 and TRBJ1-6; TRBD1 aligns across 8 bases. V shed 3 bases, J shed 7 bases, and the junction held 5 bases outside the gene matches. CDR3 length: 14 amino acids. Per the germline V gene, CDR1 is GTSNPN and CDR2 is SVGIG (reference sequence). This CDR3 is CAWRSTGGNSPLHF. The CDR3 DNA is TGTGCCTGGAGATCAACAGGGGGAAATTCACCCCTCCACTTT.

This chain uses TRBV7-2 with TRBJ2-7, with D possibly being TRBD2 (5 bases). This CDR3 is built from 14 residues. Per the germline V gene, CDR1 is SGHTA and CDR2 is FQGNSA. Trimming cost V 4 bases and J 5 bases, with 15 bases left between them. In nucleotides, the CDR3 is TGTGCCAGCAGCTGGGCCACGGGGTCTAACGAGCAGTACTTC. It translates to CASSWATGSNEQYF.

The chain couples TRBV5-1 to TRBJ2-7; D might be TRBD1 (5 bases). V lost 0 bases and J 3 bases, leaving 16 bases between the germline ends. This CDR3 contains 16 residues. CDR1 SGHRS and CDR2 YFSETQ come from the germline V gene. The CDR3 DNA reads TGCGCCAGCAGCTTGGCATCCCCGTCTCAGGGCTACGAGCAGTACTTC. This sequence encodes CASSLASPSQGYEQYF. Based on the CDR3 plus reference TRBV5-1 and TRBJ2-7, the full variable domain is KAGVTQTPRYLIKTRGQQVTLSCSPISGHRSVSWYQQTPGQGLQFLFEYFSETQRNKGNFPGRFSGRQFSNSRSEMNVSTLELGDSALYLCASSLASPSQGYEQYFGPGTRLTVT.

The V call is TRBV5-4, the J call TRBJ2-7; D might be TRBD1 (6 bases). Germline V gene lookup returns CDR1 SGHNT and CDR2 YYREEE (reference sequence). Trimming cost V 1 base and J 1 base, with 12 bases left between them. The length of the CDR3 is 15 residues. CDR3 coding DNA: TGTGCCAGCAGCTTGTCAGCAGGGGAGTCCTACGAGCAGTACTTC. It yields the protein CASSLSAGESYEQYF.

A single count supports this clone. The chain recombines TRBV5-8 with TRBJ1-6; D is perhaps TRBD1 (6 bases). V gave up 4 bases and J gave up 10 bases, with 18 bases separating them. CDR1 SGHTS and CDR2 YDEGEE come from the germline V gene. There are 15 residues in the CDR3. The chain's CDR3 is CASSPQWGGRSPLHF. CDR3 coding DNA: TGTGCCAGCAGCCCGCAATGGGGGGGCCGGTCACCCCTCCACTTT.

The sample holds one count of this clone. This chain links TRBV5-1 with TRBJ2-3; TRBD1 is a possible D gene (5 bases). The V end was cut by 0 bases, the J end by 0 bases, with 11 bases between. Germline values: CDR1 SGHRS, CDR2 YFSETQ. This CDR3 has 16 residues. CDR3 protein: CASSLGRGWSTDTQYF. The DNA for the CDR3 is TGCGCCAGCAGCTTGGGTAGGGGTTGGAGCACAGATACGCAGTATTTT.

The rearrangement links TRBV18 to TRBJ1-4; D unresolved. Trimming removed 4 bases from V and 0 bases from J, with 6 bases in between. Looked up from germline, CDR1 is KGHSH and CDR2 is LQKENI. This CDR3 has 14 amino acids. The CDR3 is CASSRGATNEKLFF. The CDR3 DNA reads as TGTGCCAGCTCACGTGGTGCAACTAATGAAAAACTGTTTTTT.

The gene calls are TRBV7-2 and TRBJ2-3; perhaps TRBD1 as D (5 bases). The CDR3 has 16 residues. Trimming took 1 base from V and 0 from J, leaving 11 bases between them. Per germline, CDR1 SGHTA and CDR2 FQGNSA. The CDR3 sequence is CASSLVSDISTDTQYF. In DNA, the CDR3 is TGTGCCAGCAGCTTAGTTTCGGACATTAGCACAGATACGCAGTATTTT.

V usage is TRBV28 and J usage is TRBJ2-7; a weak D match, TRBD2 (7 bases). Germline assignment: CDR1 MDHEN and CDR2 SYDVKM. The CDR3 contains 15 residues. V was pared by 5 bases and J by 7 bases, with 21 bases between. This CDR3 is CASSPPGGGRREQYF. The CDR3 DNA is TGTGCCAGCAGTCCCCCTGGCGGGGGCAGGCGGGAGCAGTACTTC. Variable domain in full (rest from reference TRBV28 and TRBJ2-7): DVKVTQSSRYLVKRTGEKVFLECVQDMDHENMFWYRQDPGLGLRLIYFSYDVKMKEKGDIPEGYSVSREKKERFSLILESASTNQTSMYLCASSPPGGGRREQYFGPGTRLTVT.

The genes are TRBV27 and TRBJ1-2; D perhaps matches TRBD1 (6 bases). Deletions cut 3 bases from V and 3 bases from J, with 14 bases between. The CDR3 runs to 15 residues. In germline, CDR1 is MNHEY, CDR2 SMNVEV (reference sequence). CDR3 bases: TGTGCCAGCAGTTTCATGAGGGGGGCGGACTATGGCTACACCTTC. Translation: CASSFMRGADYGYTF.

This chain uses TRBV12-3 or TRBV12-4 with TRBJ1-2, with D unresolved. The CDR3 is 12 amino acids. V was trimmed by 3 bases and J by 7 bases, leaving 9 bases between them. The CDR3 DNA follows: TGTGCCAGCAGTTTCCCTCAGTCTGGCTACACCTTC. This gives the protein CASSFPQSGYTF.

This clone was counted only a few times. As DNA, the CDR3 is TGTGCCAGCAGCCGGGGTTACTACGAGCAGTACTTC. Translation: CASSRGYYEQYF. The V call is TRBV12-3 or TRBV12-4, the J call TRBJ2-7; D may be TRBD2 (5 bases). V was trimmed by 6 bases and J by 3 bases, leaving 9 bases between them. The length of the CDR3 is 12 residues.

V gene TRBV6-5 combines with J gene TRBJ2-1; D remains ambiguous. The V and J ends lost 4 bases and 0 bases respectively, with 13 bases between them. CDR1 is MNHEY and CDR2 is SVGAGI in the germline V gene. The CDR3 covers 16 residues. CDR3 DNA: TGTGCCAGCAGTTGGGCAGGAGAGAGCTCCTACAATGAGCAGTTCTTC. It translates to CASSWAGESSYNEQFF.

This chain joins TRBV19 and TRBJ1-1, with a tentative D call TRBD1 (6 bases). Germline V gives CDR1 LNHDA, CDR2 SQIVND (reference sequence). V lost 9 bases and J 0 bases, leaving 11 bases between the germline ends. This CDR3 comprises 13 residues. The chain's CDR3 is CASATGVNTEAFF. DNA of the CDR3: TGTGCCAGCGCGACAGGTGTGAACACTGAAGCTTTCTTT. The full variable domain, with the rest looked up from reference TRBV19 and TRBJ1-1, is DGGITQSPKYLFRKEGQNVTLSCEQNLNHDAMYWYRQDPGQGLRLIYYSQIVNDFQKGDIAEGYSVSREKKESFPLTVTSAQKNPTAFYLCASATGVNTEAFFGQGTRLTVV.

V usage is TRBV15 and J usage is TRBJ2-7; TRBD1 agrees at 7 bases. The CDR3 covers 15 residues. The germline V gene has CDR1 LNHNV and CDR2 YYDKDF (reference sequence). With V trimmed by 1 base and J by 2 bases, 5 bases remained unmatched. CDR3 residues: CATSRGGGSTYEQYF. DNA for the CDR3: TGTGCCACCAGCAGAGGAGGGGGCTCGACCTACGAGCAGTACTTC. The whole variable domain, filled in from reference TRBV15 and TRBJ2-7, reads DAMVIQNPRYQVTQFGKPVTLSCSQTLNHNVMYWYQQKSSQAPKLLFHYYDKDFNNEADTPDNFQSRRPNTSFCFLDIRSPGLGDTAMYLCATSRGGGSTYEQYFGPGTRLTVT.

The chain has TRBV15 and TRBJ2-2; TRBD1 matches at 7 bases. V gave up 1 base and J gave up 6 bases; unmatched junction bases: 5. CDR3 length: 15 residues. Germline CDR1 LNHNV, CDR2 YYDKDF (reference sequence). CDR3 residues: CATSRGQGVSGELFF. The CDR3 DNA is TGTGCCACCAGCAGAGGACAGGGAGTATCCGGGGAGCTGTTTTTT.

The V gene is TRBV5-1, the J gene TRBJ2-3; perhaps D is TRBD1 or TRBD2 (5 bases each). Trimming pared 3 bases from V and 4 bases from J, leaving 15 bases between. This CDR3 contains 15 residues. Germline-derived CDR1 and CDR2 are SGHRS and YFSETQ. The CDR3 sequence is CASSSGALGPDTQYF. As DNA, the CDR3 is TGCGCCAGCAGCTCCGGGGCGCTCGGGCCAGATACGCAGTATTTT.

Written as DNA, the CDR3 is TGTGCCAGCAGCTTGGGGAGGGCAGGCTACAATGAGCAGTTCTTC. Protein product: CASSLGRAGYNEQFF. This rearrangement joins TRBV7-9 to TRBJ2-1; TRBD2 agrees at 7 bases. Germline V gene lookup returns CDR1 SEHNR and CDR2 FQNEAQ (reference sequence). This CDR3 has 15 residues. V was pared by 3 bases and J by 3 bases, with 5 bases of the junction left unmatched.

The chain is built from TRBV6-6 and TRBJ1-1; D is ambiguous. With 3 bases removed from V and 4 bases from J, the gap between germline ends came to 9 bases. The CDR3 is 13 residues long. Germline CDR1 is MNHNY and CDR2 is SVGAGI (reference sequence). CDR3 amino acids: CASSYIRFTEAFF. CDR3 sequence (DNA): TGTGCCAGCAGTTATATCCGATTCACTGAAGCTTTCTTT.

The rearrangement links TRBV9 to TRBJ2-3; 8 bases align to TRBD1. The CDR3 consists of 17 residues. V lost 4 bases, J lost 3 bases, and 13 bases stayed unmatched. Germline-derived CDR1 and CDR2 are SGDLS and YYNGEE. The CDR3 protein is CASSSRGPGGWTDTQYF. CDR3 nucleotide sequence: TGTGCCAGCAGCTCAAGAGGCCCAGGGGGCTGGACAGATACGCAGTATTTT.